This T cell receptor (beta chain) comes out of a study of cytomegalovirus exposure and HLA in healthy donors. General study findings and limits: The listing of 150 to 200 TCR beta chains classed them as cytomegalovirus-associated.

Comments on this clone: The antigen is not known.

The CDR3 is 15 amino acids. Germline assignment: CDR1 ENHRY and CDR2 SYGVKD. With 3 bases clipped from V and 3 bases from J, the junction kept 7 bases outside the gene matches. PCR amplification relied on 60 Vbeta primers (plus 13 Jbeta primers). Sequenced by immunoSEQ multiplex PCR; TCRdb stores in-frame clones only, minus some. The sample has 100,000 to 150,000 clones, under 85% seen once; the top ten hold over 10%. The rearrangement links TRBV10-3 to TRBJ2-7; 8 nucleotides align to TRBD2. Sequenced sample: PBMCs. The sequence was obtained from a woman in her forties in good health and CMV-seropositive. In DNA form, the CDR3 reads TGTGCCATCAGTGAATCCCCTAGCGGGTACTACGAGCAGTACTTC. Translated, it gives CAISESPSGYYEQYF.